The 23 T cell receptor beta chains listed next were all sequenced from one sample in a study of early T cells in non-severe SARS-CoV-2 infection listed by TCRdb under 2021. The library relied on 5' RACE. The sample was run on a NextSeq 500. TCRdb reprocessing: public reads trimmed at Q25 with fastp, clones called with MiXCR, in-frame beta chains kept. Rows merge per CDR3 protein into single entries with the most common DNA and genes. The sample table contains 45,000 to 65,000 distinct CDR3 sequences; only one count was recorded for about 9.7% of them. The ten largest clones capture under 5% of the sample. Sequencing input: whole blood. These receptors all come from an adult who was a healthcare worker with PCR-confirmed SARS-CoV-2 infection or an uninfected control (not recorded which).

This clonotype was observed at least ten times. V and J are TRBV5-1 and TRBJ2-5, with 7 bases fitting TRBD2. This CDR3 contains 16 residues. Germline V gene sequence: CDR1 SGHRS, CDR2 YFSETQ. Losses at the gene ends were 1 base for V and 2 bases for J; bases not matched to a gene: 8. The CDR3 sequence is CASSLNSGGPQETQYF. CDR3 in DNA: TGCGCCAGCAGCTTGAACTCGGGGGGACCTCAAGAGACCCAGTACTTC.

This clonotype came up a few times. V is TRBV10-3 and J is TRBJ1-1; no reliable D call. The CDR3 totals 13 residues. With 8 bases removed from V and 0 bases from J, the gap between germline ends came to 10 bases. Germline values: CDR1 ENHRY, CDR2 SYGVKD. The DNA of the CDR3 is TGTGCCATCTCACAACATATGAACACTGAAGCTTTCTTT. Translation: CAISQHMNTEAFF.

This clonotype has a count of ten or more. This chain joins TRBV3-1 and TRBJ1-1; TRBD1 aligns across 7 bases. The trim removed 3 bases at V and 9 bases at J, leaving 4 bases unmatched. Germline CDR1 is LGHDT and CDR2 is YNNKEL (reference sequence). There are 12 residues in the CDR3. This CDR3 reads CASSHGQEQAFF. As DNA, the CDR3 is TGTGCCAGCAGCCACGGACAGGAACAAGCTTTCTTT. The whole variable domain, remainder taken from reference TRBV3-1 and TRBJ1-1, is DTAVSQTPKYLVTQMGNDKSIKCEQNLGHDTMYWYKQDSKKFLKIMFSYNNKELIINETVPNRFSPKSPDKAHLNLHINSLELGDSAVYFCASSHGQEQAFFGQGTRLTVV.

The chain joins TRBV29-1 to TRBJ2-3; D not resolved. The V end was cut by 3 bases, the J end by 4 bases, with 8 bases between. Germline CDR1 reads SQVTM; CDR2 reads ANQGSEA. This CDR3 contains 12 residues. This CDR3 reads CSVESLPDTQYF. The CDR3 DNA reads TGCAGCGTTGAGTCTCTTCCAGATACGCAGTATTTT.

This clonotype appeared many times. The J gene is TRBJ2-3, the V gene TRBV6-6, with D maybe TRBD1 (6 bases). V was shortened by 4 bases and J by 4 bases, with 12 bases between the two germline ends. Looked up from germline, CDR1 is MNHNY and CDR2 is SVGAGI (reference sequence). There are 14 residues in the CDR3. As DNA, the CDR3 is TGTGCCAGCAGTTTTTCACAGGGTGCAGATACGCAGTATTTT. It yields the protein CASSFSQGADTQYF.

Only a few counts were recorded for this clonotype. This chain links TRBV29-1 with TRBJ2-1, with 14 bases fitting TRBD2. This CDR3 has 14 residues. The V segment lost 4 bases and the J segment 9 bases; nucleotides outside the gene matches: 5. CDR1 is SQVTM and CDR2 is ANQGSEA in the germline V gene. The CDR3 reads CSVVGTSGSGEQFF. The CDR3, as DNA: TGCAGCGTTGTTGGGACTAGCGGGAGTGGTGAGCAGTTCTTC.

There are many counts of this clonotype. This chain links TRBV20-1 with TRBJ2-3; the match to TRBD2 covers 11 bases. This CDR3 comprises 18 residues. After removal of 3 bases from V and 0 bases from J, the junction contained 11 bases not matched to a gene. Germline CDR1 and CDR2: DFQATT and SNEGSKA (reference sequence). Here the CDR3 reads CSASVPSGTSGSTDTQYF. The CDR3 nucleotides are TGCAGTGCTAGTGTCCCCTCTGGGACTAGCGGTAGCACAGATACGCAGTATTTT.

This clonotype was observed at least ten times. The rearrangement uses TRBV7-9 and TRBJ1-2, with D uncertain. From germline, CDR1 is SEHNR and CDR2 FQNEAQ (reference sequence). The CDR3 covers 15 residues. V was shortened by 3 bases and J by 0 bases, with 11 bases between the two germline ends. This CDR3 is CASSFRAGANYGYTF. CDR3 nucleotides: TGTGCCAGCAGCTTTAGGGCAGGAGCTAACTATGGCTACACCTTC.

On this clonotype itself: With a much larger clone just one base away, this may be a read error. The V call is TRBV10-3, the J call TRBJ2-7; D gene ambiguous. The CDR3 has 13 amino acids. The V end was cut by 2 bases, the J end by 2 bases, with 7 bases between. CDR1 ENHRY and CDR2 SYGVKD come from the germline V gene. The CDR3 is CAISEQRPYEQYF. The CDR3, as DNA: TGTGCCATCAGTGAGCAAAGACCCTACGAGCAGTACTTC.

At least ten counts were recorded for this clonotype. The chain has TRBV7-3 and TRBJ2-1; tentative D call: TRBD2 (7 bases). This CDR3 is built from 15 residues. Trimming pared 2 bases from V and 6 bases from J, leaving 14 bases between. Per the germline V gene, CDR1 is SGHTA and CDR2 is FQGTGA. The CDR3 region is CASSLSPGGPNEQFF. The CDR3 DNA is TGTGCCAGCAGCTTATCTCCGGGGGGCCCCAATGAGCAGTTCTTC.

V gene TRBV5-1 combines with J gene TRBJ2-7; D is unclear. The germline V and J ends were trimmed by 3 bases and 0 bases, with 10 bases remaining between them. The CDR3 is made up of 14 amino acids. CDR1 SGHRS and CDR2 YFSETQ come from the germline V gene. CDR3 sequence: CASSSDGSSYEQYF. The CDR3 DNA reads TGCGCCAGCAGCTCTGACGGATCCTCCTACGAGCAGTACTTC.

By frequency in the sample, this clonotype is medium-sized. The genes are TRBV10-2 and TRBJ2-7; no clear D. The germline V gene encodes CDR1 WSHSY and CDR2 SAAADI. Trimming stripped 3 bases from V and 3 bases from J, with 15 bases between. The CDR3 is 15 amino acids. CDR3 in DNA: TGCGCCAGCAGTGACGGGCCGACCCCTTTCTACGAGCAGTACTTC. This sequence encodes CASSDGPTPFYEQYF.

This clonotype was found many times. This rearrangement joins TRBV10-2 to TRBJ2-1; D is possibly TRBD1 or TRBD2 (6 bases each). V was shortened by 6 bases and J by 7 bases, with 22 bases between the two germline ends. CDR1 is WSHSY and CDR2 is SAAADI in the germline V gene. The CDR3 is 16 residues long. The CDR3 DNA is TGCGCCAGCAGCGACCTGAAACAGGGTAGCGGTAATGAGCAGTTCTTC. Translation gives CASSDLKQGSGNEQFF.

The chain carries TRBV7-2 and TRBJ2-1; 13 bases are a match to TRBD2. The trim removed 7 bases at V and 9 bases at J, leaving 3 bases unmatched. Germline loops: CDR1 SGHTA, CDR2 FQGNSA. The CDR3 sequence is 13 residues long. CDR3: CASTTSGRGEQFF. The CDR3 DNA follows: TGTGCCAGCACCACTAGCGGGAGGGGTGAGCAGTTCTTC.

The chain links TRBV12-2 to TRBJ2-7; the DNA was not used to check the table's D call, TRBD2. TRBV12-2 is given as a pseudogene. This CDR3 region has 15 residues. The CDR3 reads CASRFLWRGNYEQYF. As DNA, the CDR3 is TGTGCAAGTCGCTTTCTCTGGCGGGGAAACTACGAGCAGTACTTC.

This clonotype was seen ten or more times. This chain joins TRBV6-5 and TRBJ2-7; possibly TRBD2 for D (6 bases). The germline V and J ends were trimmed by 6 bases and 4 bases, with 19 bases remaining between them. The CDR3 consists of 15 residues. Germline assignment: CDR1 MNHEY and CDR2 SVGAGI. The CDR3 sequence is CASSPWTGEGYEQYF. As DNA, the CDR3 is TGTGCCAGCAGCCCTTGGACGGGAGAGGGTTACGAGCAGTACTTC.

This clonotype has ten or more counts. This chain uses TRBV21-1 with TRBJ2-3; the D call TRBD2 from the table was never checked on the DNA. TRBV21-1 represents a pseudogene. The CDR3 contains 16 residues. For the CDR3, the DNA is TGTGCCAGCAGCAGGGATAGCGGGGGGCTCACAGATACGCAGTATTTT. It is translated as CASSRDSGGLTDTQYF.

At least ten counts were recorded for this clonotype. The genes are TRBV13 and TRBJ2-1; the match to TRBD2 covers 12 bases. Germline V gene data show CDR1 as PRHDT and CDR2 as FYEKMQ (reference sequence). The CDR3 loop spans 17 amino acids. V lost 5 bases and J lost 5; bases outside the gene matches: 10. CDR3 residues: CASSLAGGPKRHNEQFF. The CDR3 DNA reads TGTGCCAGCAGCCTAGCGGGAGGGCCGAAGCGACACAATGAGCAGTTCTTC.

The chain recombines TRBV27 with TRBJ1-1; a possible D gene is TRBD1 (6 bases). V lost 2 bases and J 0 bases, leaving 16 bases between the germline ends. The CDR3 is made up of 17 amino acids. Germline V lookup: CDR1 MNHEY, CDR2 SMNVEV (reference sequence). CDR3 sequence: CASSLRRGRDMNTEAFF. The DNA for the CDR3 is TGTGCCAGCAGTTTAAGAAGGGGTCGGGACATGAACACTGAAGCTTTCTTT.

This clonotype was picked up many times. The rearrangement links TRBV27 to TRBJ1-5; 8 positions agree with TRBD1. Germline CDR1 MNHEY, CDR2 SMNVEV (reference sequence). The CDR3 is made up of 13 amino acids. The V gene end was trimmed by 6 bases and the J gene end by 6 bases; junction bases not matched to a gene: 4. This CDR3 is CASRGQAGQPQHF. CDR3 bases: TGTGCCAGCAGGGGACAGGCGGGTCAGCCCCAGCATTTT.

This clonotype showed up many times. The genes are TRBV14 and TRBJ2-3; 9 positions match TRBD1. Trimming at V came to 7 bases and at J to 3 bases, leaving 2 bases not matched to a gene. The CDR3 spans 13 residues. CDR1 is SGHDN, CDR2 FVKESK, per germline. The CDR3 sequence is CASTGQGTDTQYF. The CDR3 region has the DNA TGTGCCAGCACCGGACAGGGGACAGATACGCAGTATTTT.

This clonotype was detected ten times or more. The V and J genes are TRBV14 and TRBJ2-7; tentative D call: TRBD2 (5 bases). V was cut by 3 bases and J by 6 bases, with 9 bases left in between. This CDR3 contains 12 residues. In germline, CDR1 is SGHDN, CDR2 FVKESK. CDR3 DNA sequence: TGTGCCAGCAGCCAGGAGGTGGGCGAGCAGTACTTC. Translated: CASSQEVGEQYF. Looking up the rest from reference TRBV14 and TRBJ2-7 gives the full variable domain: EAGVTQFPSHSVIEKGQTVTLRCDPISGHDNLYWYRRVMGKEIKFLLHFVKESKQDESGMPNNRFLAERTGGTYSTLKVQPAELEDSGVYFCASSQEVGEQYFGPGTRLTVT.

Ten or more counts support this clonotype. The chain uses TRBV20-1 and TRBJ1-5; D might be TRBD1 (6 bases). V was trimmed by 6 bases and J by 6 bases, leaving 18 bases between them. The CDR3 length is 14 residues. CDR1 and CDR2 from the germline V gene are DFQATT and SNEGSKA (reference sequence). This chain's CDR3 is CSALGLQGGQPQHF. CDR3 in DNA: TGCAGTGCCCTAGGGTTACAGGGCGGTCAGCCCCAGCATTTT.